The source of this T cell receptor (beta chain) is a study of blood T cell repertoires in COVID-19. About the research overall: Samples representing acute and convalescent COVID-19 were sourced from the United States, Italy and Spain. T cells, B-cell-depleted T cells, or PBMCs supplied cDNA or gDNA.

In the original analysis: Reference gene primer amplification gave nucleated cell count estimates. Profiling relied on immunoSEQ multiplex PCR, and the TCRdb table lists in-frame clones only, not all of them. V and J calls and clone size are as listed in that table; D and trimming were resolved from the DNA. The sample shows 60,000 to 75,000 clones, around 82% of them seen only once. This clone is a singleton in its sample. The junction had 8 bases not matched to a gene; V was cut back by 1 base and J by 7 bases. The germline CDR1 and CDR2 sequences are SGHRS and YFSETQ. The CDR3 consists of 17 residues.

Specimen: peripheral blood. V gene TRBV5-1 combines with J gene TRBJ2-2; 12 nucleotides match TRBD2. The source is a human donor in a cohort sampled during active COVID-19. CDR3 loop: CASSLMLAGGPGGELFF. The CDR3, as DNA: TGCGCCAGCAGCTTGATGCTAGCGGGAGGGCCGGGCGGGGAGCTGTTTTTT.